Presented here are 3 T cell receptor beta chains from one specimen sequenced in a study of PD-L1 blockade in urothelial cancer. Time point of the sample: pretreatment peripheral blood. Clones were sequenced by immunoSEQ multiplex PCR, and TCRdb holds only the in-frame ones, with some missing. The data contain nearly 35,000 clones, under 90% of them seen just once; the ten biggest clones take up approximately 15%. The material was PBMCs, obtained around atezolizumab (anti-PD-L1) treatment. The receptors here all came from a man aged 55 to 70 with urothelial cancer.

J is TRBJ2-5 and V is TRBV7-9, with D tentatively TRBD2 (6 bases). CDR1 and CDR2 (germline): SEHNR, FQNEAQ (reference sequence). Trimming shortened V by 3 bases and J by 1 base, and 9 bases separated the two germline ends. The CDR3 extends over 14 amino acids. The CDR3 is CASSFGLLQETQYF. The CDR3 DNA is TGTGCCAGCAGCTTCGGACTACTCCAAGAGACCCAGTACTTC.

The CDR3 reads CASSTGTGDYEQYF. CDR3 DNA: TGTGCCAGCAGCACTGGGACAGGGGACTACGAGCAGTACTTC. V gene TRBV7-6 combines with J gene TRBJ2-7; TRBD1 matches at 10 bases. After removal of 5 bases from V and 3 bases from J, the junction contained 4 bases not matched to a gene. The CDR3 spans 14 residues. The germline V gene has CDR1 SGHVS and CDR2 FNYEAQ.

This chain connects TRBV6-1 to TRBJ2-5; no definite D call. Per germline, CDR1 MNHNS and CDR2 SASEGT. The CDR3 has 11 amino acids. The V end was cut by 7 bases, the J end by 6 bases, with 9 bases between. Here the CDR3 DNA reads TGTGCCAGCACCCCCAAGCAGACCCAGTACTTC. This encodes CASTPKQTQYF.